This T cell receptor (beta chain) comes out of a study of early T cells in non-severe SARS-CoV-2 infection (dated by TCRdb to the early 2020s). Concerning the study at large: Because TCR sequencing relied on bulk RNA taken from unsorted whole blood, pairing of alpha and beta chains was not possible. Broad study findings and their caveats: VDJdb matching was skewed toward anti-spike CD8 responses and likely underestimated virus-specific expansions by missing private and CD4 specificities.

This clonotype occurred a few times. Its antigen specificity is not known. Base-call qualities are not available, and no considerably larger clone is one nucleotide away. The CDR3, from cysteine to phenylalanine, totals 16 residues. Only CDR3 DNA is held: 48 bases, read in frame from base 1. Trimming removed 5 bases from V and 4 bases from J, leaving 18 bases between the germline ends. The germline V gene yields SGHTA for CDR1 and FQGNSA for CDR2. Libraries were made using 5' RACE. The reads were generated on a NextSeq 500. The TCR library protocol attached unique molecular identifiers to individual cDNA molecules to correct for sequencing error and PCR bias. Sequencing covered both TCR alpha and beta chains, and within each sample the abundances of alpha and beta sequences were tightly co-correlated. On the authors' methods: Decombinator V4 was used to annotate TCR sequences for V gene, J gene and CDR3. TCRs were defined as expanded if a significant change between any two time points was detected under a Poisson model with p below 0.0001. Abundances of TCRs were expressed as counts per million after normalisation to the total number of TCRs sequenced in each sample. TRAV1-2 paired with TRAJ12, TRAJ20 or TRAJ33 defined MAIT TCRs, while TRAV10 paired with TRAJ18 defined iNKT TCRs. VDJdb, accessed on 1 November 2021, was searched for TCRs annotated for CMV, EBV and SARS-CoV-2, and TCRs annotated for more than one antigen were excluded. TCRdb handled the public reads itself, with Q25 trimming in fastp and clone calling in MiXCR, and kept productive beta chains. Every CDR3 protein is listed once, alongside the most common genes and DNA of its rows. The V and J calls come from TCRdb's annotation, not from the publication. The table for this sample lists tens of thousands of distinct CDR3 sequences; 5.5% to 7.5% of them were counted only once. Together, the top ten hold 7.8% of the sample.

This was a case-control study nested in a cohort of healthcare workers in London, UK, who had nasopharyngeal swab PCR tests and blood samples taken every week. Between 23 and 31 March 2020, the week of the UK lockdown, healthcare workers were enrolled and then followed up weekly for as long as 16 weeks. The sequence was collected from an adult who was a healthcare worker with PCR-confirmed SARS-CoV-2 infection or an uninfected control (not recorded which). The sample taken for sequencing was whole blood. The rearranged chain carries TRBV7-2 and TRBJ1-3; no D segment can be confidently identified. CDR3 loop: CASSPSIERAGNTIYF. In nucleotides, the sequence is TGTGCCAGCAGCCCCTCTATAGAGAGAGCGGGAAACACCATATATTTT.